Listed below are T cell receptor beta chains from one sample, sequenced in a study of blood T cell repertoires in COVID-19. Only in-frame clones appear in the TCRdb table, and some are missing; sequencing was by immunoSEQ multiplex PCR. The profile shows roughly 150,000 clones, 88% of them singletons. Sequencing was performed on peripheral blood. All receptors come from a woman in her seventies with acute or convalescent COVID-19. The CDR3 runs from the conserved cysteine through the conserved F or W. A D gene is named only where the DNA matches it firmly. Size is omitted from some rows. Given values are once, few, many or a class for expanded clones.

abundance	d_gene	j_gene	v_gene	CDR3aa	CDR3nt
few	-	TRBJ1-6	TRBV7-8	CASSLDNNSPLHF	TGTGCCAGCAGCTTAGACAATAATTCACCCCTCCACTTT
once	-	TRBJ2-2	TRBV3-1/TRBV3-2	CASSQVEGGRTGELFF	TGTGCCAGCAGCCAAGTGGAGGGTGGGCGTACCGGGGAGCTGTTTTTT
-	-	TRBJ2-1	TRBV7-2	CASSLDQRASYNEQFF	TGTGCCAGCAGCTTAGACCAGCGGGCATCCTACAATGAGCAGTTCTTC
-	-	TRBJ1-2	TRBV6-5	CASSKSRSADRTYTF	TGTGCCAGCAGTAAATCCCGATCCGCGGACAGAACCTACACCTTC
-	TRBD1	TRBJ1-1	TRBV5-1	CASSFSSRGTGKTEAFF	TGCGCCAGCAGTTTTTCCTCGAGGGGGACAGGGAAGACTGAAGCTTTCTTT
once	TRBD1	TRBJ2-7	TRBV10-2	CASSGTGISYEQYF	TGCGCCAGCAGTGGGACAGGGATCTCCTACGAGCAGTACTTC
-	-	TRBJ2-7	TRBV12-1	CASSFGQGDEQYF	TGTGCCAGCAGCTTTGGACAGGGTGACGAGCAGTACTTC
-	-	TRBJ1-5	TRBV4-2	CASSQERIGGNQPQHF	TGTGCCAGCAGCCAAGAAAGAATAGGAGGCAATCAGCCCCAGCATTTT
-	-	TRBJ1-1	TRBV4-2	CASSQDLLGSLMNTEAFF	TGTGCCAGCAGCCAAGACCTCTTGGGCTCGCTTATGAACACTGAAGCTTTCTTT
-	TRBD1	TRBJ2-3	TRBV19	CATKDRGLTDTQYF	TGTGCCACCAAGGACAGGGGTCTCACAGATACGCAGTATTTT
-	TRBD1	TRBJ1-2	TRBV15	CATSRGDRGNGYTF	TGTGCCACCAGCAGAGGCGACAGGGGAAACGGCTACACCTTC
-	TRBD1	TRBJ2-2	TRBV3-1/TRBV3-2	CASSQRQGTNTGELFF	TGTGCCAGCAGCCAGCGACAGGGAACGAACACCGGGGAGCTGTTTTTT
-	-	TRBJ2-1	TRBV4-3	CASSQDPPGLPYNEQFF	TGCGCCAGCAGCCAAGATCCCCCGGGACTTCCATACAATGAGCAGTTCTTC
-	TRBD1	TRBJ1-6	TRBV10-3	CATRLGGENSPLHF	TGTGCCACCCGTTTAGGGGGCGAAAATTCACCCCTCCACTTT
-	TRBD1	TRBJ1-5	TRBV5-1	CASSLEGRGDQPQHF	TGCGCCAGCAGCTTGGAGGGCAGGGGGGATCAGCCCCAGCATTTT
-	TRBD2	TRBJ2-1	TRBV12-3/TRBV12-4	CASSRERGERLF	TGTGCCAGCAGCCGAGAACGGGGGGAGCGGCTCTTC
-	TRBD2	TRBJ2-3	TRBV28	CASSLLSASGGAVDTQYF	TGTGCCAGCAGTTTACTCTCGGCTAGCGGGGGGGCCGTAGATACGCAGTATTTT
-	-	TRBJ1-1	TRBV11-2	CASSLERMNTEAFF	TGTGCCAGCAGCTTAGAGAGGATGAACACTGAAGCTTTCTTT
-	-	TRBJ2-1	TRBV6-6	CASRSRGSNEQFF	TGTGCCAGCAGGTCCCGGGGGTCTAATGAGCAGTTCTTC
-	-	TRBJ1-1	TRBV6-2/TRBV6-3	CASSWKTRRMNTEAFF	TGTGCCAGCAGTTGGAAGACGAGGAGGATGAACACTGAAGCTTTCTTT
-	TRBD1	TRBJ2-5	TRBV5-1	CASSLGTGLGQETQYF	TGCGCCAGCAGCTTGGGGACAGGTCTTGGGCAAGAGACCCAGTACTTC
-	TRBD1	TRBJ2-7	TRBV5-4	CASSLAGTGPLEQYF	TGTGCCAGCAGCTTGGCCGGGACAGGGCCTCTCGAGCAGTACTTC
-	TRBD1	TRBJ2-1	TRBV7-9	CASSFYQGARNEQFF	TGTGCCAGCAGCTTTTATCAGGGGGCGAGGAATGAGCAGTTCTTC
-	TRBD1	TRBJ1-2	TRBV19	CASSRDRGGKNYGYTF	TGTGCCAGTAGCCGGGACAGGGGAGGGAAGAACTATGGCTACACCTTC
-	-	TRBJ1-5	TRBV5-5	CASSSEVTRGGQPQHF	TGTGCCAGCAGCTCAGAGGTGACCCGGGGAGGTCAGCCCCAGCATTTT
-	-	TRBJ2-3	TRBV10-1	CASSGAARDTQYF	TGCGCCAGCAGTGGTGCCGCCAGGGATACGCAGTATTTT
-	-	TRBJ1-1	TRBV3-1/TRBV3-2	CASSQFQLSEAFF	TGTGCCAGCAGCCAATTTCAGTTATCTGAAGCTTTCTTT
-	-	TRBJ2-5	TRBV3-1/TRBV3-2	CASSQVGSRETQYF	TGTGCCAGCAGCCAAGTTGGTAGCCGGGAGACCCAGTACTTC
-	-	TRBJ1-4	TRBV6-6	CASSQQLSNEKLFF	TGTGCCAGCAGTCAACAGCTTTCTAATGAAAAACTGTTTTTT